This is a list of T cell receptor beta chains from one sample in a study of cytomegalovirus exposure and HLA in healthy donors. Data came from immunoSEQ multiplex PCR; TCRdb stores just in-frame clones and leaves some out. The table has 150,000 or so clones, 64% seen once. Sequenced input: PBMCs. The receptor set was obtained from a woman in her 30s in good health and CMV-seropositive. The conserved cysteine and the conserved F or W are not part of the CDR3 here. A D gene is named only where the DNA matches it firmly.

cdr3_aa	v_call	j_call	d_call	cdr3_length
ATSRASTGQGYT	TRBV15	TRBJ1-2	TRBD1	12
AISDGQEHNEQF	TRBV10-3	TRBJ2-1	NA	12
ASTPVGHGAF	TRBV9	TRBJ1-1	NA	10
ASSLSSGEETQY	TRBV5-1	TRBJ2-5	NA	12
ASSLDLAGDNSPLH	TRBV5-1	TRBJ1-6	NA	14
ACIRGHRAQY	TRBV30	TRBJ2-5	NA	10
ASSVRDRTEQY	TRBV9	TRBJ2-7	NA	11
ASSIPVGQDEKLF	TRBV19	TRBJ1-4	TRBD1	13
ASRNTGTGSAGELF	TRBV5-4	TRBJ2-2	TRBD1	14
AIKQGFTDTQY	TRBV7-9	TRBJ2-3	TRBD1	11
ASSRFATSTDTQY	TRBV4-2	TRBJ2-3	NA	13
ASVNREPDGGELF	TRBV2	TRBJ2-2	NA	13
ASSYQAGNTIY	TRBV6-5	TRBJ1-3	NA	11
ASSYWNRDSYGYT	TRBV6-5	TRBJ1-2	TRBD1	13
ASSTREGTEKLF	TRBV27	TRBJ1-4	NA	12
ASSLSGIYEQY	TRBV7-2	TRBJ2-7	TRBD2	11
ASSLTVEGAYSYEQY	TRBV27	TRBJ2-7	TRBD1	15
ASIGQSGTEAF	TRBV11-2	TRBJ1-1	NA	11